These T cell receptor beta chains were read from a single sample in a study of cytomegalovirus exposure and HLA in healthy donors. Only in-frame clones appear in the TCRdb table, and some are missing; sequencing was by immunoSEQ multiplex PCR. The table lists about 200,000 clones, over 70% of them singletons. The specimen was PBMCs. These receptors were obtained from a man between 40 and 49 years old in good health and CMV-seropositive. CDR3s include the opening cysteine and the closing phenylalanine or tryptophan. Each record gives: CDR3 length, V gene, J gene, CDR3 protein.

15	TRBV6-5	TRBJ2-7	CASSYDGATLDRTYF
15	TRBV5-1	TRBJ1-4	CASSLAGTGYEKLFF
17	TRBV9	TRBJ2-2	CASSASLQGASTGELFF
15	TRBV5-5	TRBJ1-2	CASSLVPEGARGYTF
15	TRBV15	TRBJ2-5	CASGHGRQGRETQYF
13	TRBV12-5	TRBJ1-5	CASGLSGNQPQHF
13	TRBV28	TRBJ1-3	CASRTGERNTIYF
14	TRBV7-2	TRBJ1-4	CASRKQATNEKLFF
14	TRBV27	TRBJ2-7	CASSLYGQGYEQYF
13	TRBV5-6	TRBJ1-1	CASSLGGATEAFF
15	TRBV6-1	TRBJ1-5	CASSENFGGNQPQHF
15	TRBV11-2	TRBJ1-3	CASSLAGGSGNTIYF
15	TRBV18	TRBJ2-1	CASSPLAASYNEQFF
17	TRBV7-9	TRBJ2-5	CSSSSGGAQGRGETQYF
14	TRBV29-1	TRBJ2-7	CSVTSTAYGYEQYF
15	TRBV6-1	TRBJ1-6	CASLGRLSYNSPLHF
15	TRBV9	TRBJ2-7	CASSVAGREEAEQYF
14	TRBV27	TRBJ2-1	CASRGGSQYNEQFF
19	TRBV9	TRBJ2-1	CASSVGLVGLAGEQYEQFF
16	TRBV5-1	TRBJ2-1	CASTLSSSGGYNEQFF
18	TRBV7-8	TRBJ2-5	CASSSLPGGPRRQETQYF
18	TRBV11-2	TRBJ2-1	CASSFSGIGLAGANEQFF
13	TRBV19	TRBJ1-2	CASSPSGVYGYTF
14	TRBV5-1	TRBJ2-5	CASSLGLARETQYF
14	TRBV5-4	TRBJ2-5	CASSLLAAQETQYF
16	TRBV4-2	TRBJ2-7	CASSQVASGVTYEQYF
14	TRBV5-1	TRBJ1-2	CASSLDRVSIGYTF
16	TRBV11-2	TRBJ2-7	CASSSLRGLTSYEQYF
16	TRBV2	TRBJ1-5	CASSLGGGQGNQPQHF
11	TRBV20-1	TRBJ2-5	CSAPTEASANF
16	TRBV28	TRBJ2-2	CASREGQGGYTGELFF
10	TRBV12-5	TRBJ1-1	CASGPVEAFF
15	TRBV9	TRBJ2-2	CASSVGGTPTGELFF
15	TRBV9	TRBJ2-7	CASSVSAGAPYEQYF
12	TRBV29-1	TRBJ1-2	CSAGQGNYGYTF
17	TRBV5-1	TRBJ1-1	CASSKARQSNMNTEAFF
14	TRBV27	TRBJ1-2	CASTQRVGNYGYTF
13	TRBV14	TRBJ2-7	CASSQEARGEQYF
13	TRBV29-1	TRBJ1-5	CSVGGQGAQPQHF
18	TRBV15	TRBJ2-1	CATSRGRIAGIRNGEQFF
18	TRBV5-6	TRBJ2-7	CASSNIGQASIRSYEQYF
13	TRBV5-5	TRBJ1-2	CASSPRQGDGYTF
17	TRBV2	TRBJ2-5	CASSEALLAGRGKTQYF
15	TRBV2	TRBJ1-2	CASSPNRELNYGYTF
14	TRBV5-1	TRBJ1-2	CASSGGTGNYGYTF
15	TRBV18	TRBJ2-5	CASSPYIQGQETQYF